The 27 T cell receptor beta chains given below trace back to one sample, sequenced in a study of blood T cell repertoires in COVID-19. The method was immunoSEQ multiplex PCR; TCRdb's version includes in-frame clones alone and lacks a portion of them. The table includes over 60,000 clones, around nine tenths detected once. Specimen: peripheral blood. Receptors were obtained from a man in his 70s with active or convalescent COVID-19.

The rearrangement joins TRBV19 to TRBJ1-5; a possible D gene is TRBD1 (5 bases). There are 13 residues in the CDR3. The V gene's germline CDR1 is LNHDA and CDR2 SQIVND (reference sequence). V lost 6 bases to trimming and J lost 5 bases, with 11 bases between them. The chain's CDR3 is CASRAGWDQPQHF. In DNA form, the CDR3 reads TGTGCCAGTAGGGCAGGGTGGGATCAGCCCCAGCATTTT.

Only one count was recorded for this clone. The V call is TRBV5-4, the J call TRBJ2-7; 10 nucleotides align to TRBD2. CDR3 length equals 15 residues. V shed 0 bases, J shed 4 bases, and the junction held 4 bases outside the gene matches. Germline-derived CDR1 and CDR2 are SGHNT and YYREEE (reference sequence). The CDR3 DNA reads as TGTGCCAGCAGCTTGGAACTAGCGGGGTCGTACGAGCAGTACTTC. Amino acid sequence: CASSLELAGSYEQYF.

The chain combines TRBV24-1 with TRBJ1-4; D unclear. Trimming stripped 5 bases from V and 7 bases from J, with 7 bases between. The CDR3 has 12 amino acids. Germline assignment: CDR1 KGHDR and CDR2 SFDVKD. The CDR3 DNA is TGTGCCACCAGTGGCAACGGTGAAAAACTGTTTTTT. This encodes CATSGNGEKLFF.

The chain links TRBV21-1 to TRBJ1-3; the table's TRBD1 call for D was not verified on the DNA. TRBV21-1 is listed as a pseudogene. The CDR3 spans 18 residues. The CDR3: CASSNCPQGVEFSNTIYF. The DNA of the CDR3 is TGTGCCAGCAGCAACTGCCCGCAGGGGGTGGAGTTCAGTAACACCATATATTTT.

The chain is built from TRBV27 and TRBJ2-1; D may be TRBD2 (6 bases). CDR3 length equals 15 residues. V gave up 2 bases and J gave up 5 bases, with 13 bases separating them. The germline gives CDR1 MNHEY, CDR2 SMNVEV (reference sequence). Here the CDR3 DNA reads TGTGCCAGCAGTTTACTTAATGGACTAAACAATGAGCAGTTCTTC. Its translation is CASSLLNGLNNEQFF.

This clone appeared a single time. V and J are TRBV6-2 or TRBV6-3 and TRBJ1-2, with 8 bases fitting TRBD1. With 6 bases clipped from V and 4 bases from J, the junction kept 31 bases outside the gene matches. CDR3 length equals 22 residues. Germline CDR1 is MNHEY and CDR2 is SVGEGT. This CDR3 reads CASSRTSSAGGQGPFFVYGYTF. The CDR3 nucleotides are TGTGCCAGCAGCCGTACGTCCTCGGCAGGCGGACAGGGCCCCTTTTTCGTCTATGGCTACACCTTC.

The chain couples TRBV6-4 to TRBJ1-1, with TRBD1 matching 9 bases. V gave up 6 bases and J gave up 10 bases; unmatched junction bases: 6. CDR3 length: 12 residues. Germline values: CDR1 MRHNA, CDR2 SNTAGT. The CDR3 sequence: CASSRGTGTAFF. The CDR3 DNA sequence: TGTGCCAGCAGCCGCGGGACAGGGACAGCTTTCTTT.

V usage is TRBV20-1 and J usage is TRBJ2-3; D gene ambiguous. The CDR3 loop spans 13 amino acids. Per the germline V gene, CDR1 is DFQATT and CDR2 is SNEGSKA (reference sequence). V was pared by 3 bases and J by 3 bases, with 10 bases between. CDR3 loop: CSASGVRTDTQYF. CDR3 nucleotide sequence: TGCAGTGCTAGTGGAGTACGAACAGATACGCAGTATTTT.

The chain is built from TRBV6-5 and TRBJ2-2; 7 nucleotides agree with TRBD1. Per germline, CDR1 MNHEY and CDR2 SVGAGI. The CDR3 is 14 residues long. V trimming: 6 bases; J trimming: 3 bases; junction bases outside the gene matches: 4. CDR3 protein: CASRLTGDTGELFF. CDR3 nucleotide sequence: TGTGCCAGCAGACTTACAGGGGACACCGGGGAGCTGTTTTTT.

This sequence joins TRBV6-5 and TRBJ2-7, with 8 bases lining up with TRBD2. In germline, CDR1 is MNHEY, CDR2 SVGAGI. CDR3 length: 15 residues. After removal of 2 bases from V and 5 bases from J, the junction contained 8 bases not matched to a gene. The chain's CDR3 is CASSYGRLAGNEQYF. CDR3 nucleotide sequence: TGTGCCAGCAGTTACGGTCGGCTAGCGGGTAACGAGCAGTACTTC.

The count of this clone is one. V gene TRBV7-2 combines with J gene TRBJ1-2; the D gene is possibly TRBD1 (5 bases). The CDR3 loop spans 13 amino acids. Per the germline V gene, CDR1 is SGHTA and CDR2 is FQGNSA. With 5 bases removed from V and 6 bases from J, the gap between germline ends came to 13 bases. The chain's CDR3 is CASSPRQTDGYTF. CDR3 coding DNA: TGTGCCAGCAGCCCCCGACAGACTGATGGCTACACCTTC.

The V and J genes are TRBV27 and TRBJ2-1, with TRBD2 matching 7 bases. This CDR3 is 12 amino acids long. V trimming: 7 bases; J trimming: 9 bases; junction bases outside the gene matches: 6. Looked up from germline, CDR1 is MNHEY and CDR2 is SMNVEV (reference sequence). CDR3 nucleotide sequence: TGTGCCAGCACGGGGGGAATGAGTGAGCAGTTCTTC. Amino acids: CASTGGMSEQFF.

This chain uses TRBV5-4 with TRBJ2-1; 8 nucleotides agree with TRBD2. The trim removed 0 bases at V and 7 bases at J, leaving 6 bases unmatched. Germline CDR1 reads SGHNT; CDR2 reads YYREEE (reference sequence). CDR3 length: 15 amino acids. The chain's CDR3 is CASSLAGGPRNEQFF. Here the CDR3 DNA reads TGTGCCAGCAGCTTGGCGGGAGGGCCAAGGAATGAGCAGTTCTTC.

The rearrangement links TRBV5-4 to TRBJ2-5; 7 bases map to TRBD1. Looked up from germline, CDR1 is SGHNT and CDR2 is YYREEE (reference sequence). The J segment lost 2 bases and the V segment lost 5 bases, leaving 9 bases of the junction unmatched. The CDR3 extends over 15 amino acids. Written as DNA, the CDR3 is TGTGCCAGCAGTTCAGGGGGACCGAATCAAGAGACCCAGTACTTC. Translating gives CASSSGGPNQETQYF.

The chain combines TRBV3-1 (or the pseudogene TRBV3-2) with TRBJ1-6; possibly TRBD1 for D (5 bases). The germline CDR1 and CDR2 sequences are LGHDT and YNNKEL (reference sequence). Trimming removed 4 bases from V and 7 bases from J, with 14 bases in between. This CDR3 is 15 amino acids long. CDR3 nucleotides: TGTGCCAGCAGCCTTGTTGACAGCCTAAATTCACCCCTCCACTTT. It codes for CASSLVDSLNSPLHF.

The chain carries TRBV24-1 and TRBJ1-5; D is unresolved. Trimming stripped 3 bases from V and 4 bases from J, with 12 bases between. The germline V gene has CDR1 KGHDR and CDR2 SFDVKD. The CDR3 runs to 15 residues. CDR3 DNA: TGTGCCACCAGTGATACCAGACCCGGGAATCAGCCCCAGCATTTT. Its protein product is CATSDTRPGNQPQHF.

V gene TRBV5-1 combines with J gene TRBJ2-1; tentative D call: TRBD2 (6 bases). V dropped 3 bases and J dropped 9 bases, with 16 bases sitting between them. Germline-derived CDR1 and CDR2 are SGHRS and YFSETQ. The CDR3 sequence is 14 residues long. The CDR3 loop is CASSYLANSLEQFF. The CDR3 DNA sequence: TGCGCCAGCAGCTATCTAGCGAATTCCCTTGAGCAGTTCTTC.

The chain joins TRBV7-2 to TRBJ2-7; D might be TRBD2 (6 bases). This CDR3 spans 14 amino acids. Germline assignment: CDR1 SGHTA and CDR2 FQGNSA. V was pared by 1 base and J by 5 bases, with 12 bases between. The CDR3 loop is CASSLGNRRDEQYF. The CDR3, as DNA: TGTGCCAGCAGCTTAGGTAACAGGAGGGACGAGCAGTACTTC.

The chain recombines TRBV7-2 with TRBJ2-5; TRBD2 matches at 13 bases. The CDR3 sequence is 15 residues long. Germline V gene sequence: CDR1 SGHTA, CDR2 FQGNSA. Germline trimming cut 6 bases from V and 4 bases from J; bases unmatched to any gene: 5. In DNA form, the CDR3 reads TGTGCCAGCAGTTCACTAGCGGGGGGGCGAGAGACCCAGTACTTC. The encoded protein is CASSSLAGGRETQYF.

This chain uses TRBV28 with TRBJ2-5, with D possibly TRBD1 on 5 matching bases. The CDR3 contains 18 residues. CDR1 is MDHEN, CDR2 SYDVKM, per germline. V lost 3 bases and J lost 9, with 29 bases in between. The CDR3 DNA reads TGTGCCAGCAGTTTGTCCCTCTGGGGCGAAGGTCCCCTCCGGGCCCAGTACTTC. This encodes CASSLSLWGEGPLRAQYF.

The chain links TRBV9 to TRBJ1-2; TRBD1 matches at 7 bases. CDR3 length: 14 amino acids. Germline CDR1 is SGDLS and CDR2 is YYNGEE. The ends lost 3 bases at V and 2 bases at J; junction bases unmatched: 4. The CDR3 region has the DNA TGTGCCAGCAGCGGACTGACAGGGAACTATGGCTACACCTTC. Translation: CASSGLTGNYGYTF.

The chain recombines TRBV5-1 with TRBJ2-3; D remains unclear. Looked up from germline, CDR1 is SGHRS and CDR2 is YFSETQ. V was pared by 0 bases and J by 6 bases, with 11 bases between. The CDR3 covers 14 residues. The CDR3 DNA sequence: TGCGCCAGCAGCTTGGGCGGCTCCGACGATACGCAGTATTTT. It yields the protein CASSLGGSDDTQYF.

The chain combines TRBV3-1 (or the pseudogene TRBV3-2) with TRBJ2-3, with 11 bases fitting TRBD2. The V gene's germline CDR1 is LGHDT and CDR2 YNNKEL (reference sequence). The length of the CDR3 is 14 residues. Trimming cost V 4 bases and J 7 bases; bases outside gene matches: 4. For the CDR3, the DNA is TGTGCCAGCAGCCCACTAGCGGGAGAAAATACGCAGTATTTT. The encoded protein is CASSPLAGENTQYF.

The DNA for the CDR3 is TGTGCCAGCAGCACAATTTGGGGGGGCACAGATACGCAGTATTTT. Translating gives CASSTIWGGTDTQYF. The gene calls are TRBV7-2 and TRBJ2-3; possible D gene TRBD2, 6 bases. CDR3 length: 15 amino acids. Trimming pared 5 bases from V and 1 base from J, leaving 13 bases between. Germline lookup yields CDR1 SGHTA and CDR2 FQGNSA.

J is TRBJ1-2 and V is TRBV5-1; D ambiguous. Looked up from germline, CDR1 is SGHRS and CDR2 is YFSETQ. The length of the CDR3 is 14 residues. The germline V and J ends were trimmed by 1 base and 3 bases, with 10 bases remaining between them. CDR3 DNA: TGCGCCAGCAGCTTGAGCGACGGCTACTATGGCTACACCTTC. Encoded protein: CASSLSDGYYGYTF.

The chain recombines TRBV5-1 with TRBJ2-3; 8 nucleotides line up with TRBD1. J gave up 3 bases and V 3 bases, and 9 bases lay outside the gene matches. The germline CDR1 and CDR2 sequences are SGHRS and YFSETQ. This CDR3 contains 16 residues. The CDR3 loop reads CASSSGGQAITDTQYF. CDR3 in DNA: TGCGCCAGCAGCTCCGGGGGACAGGCGATAACAGATACGCAGTATTTT. Combining the CDR3 with reference TRBV5-1 and TRBJ2-3 gives the whole variable domain KAGVTQTPRYLIKTRGQQVTLSCSPISGHRSVSWYQQTPGQGLQFLFEYFSETQRNKGNFPGRFSGRQFSNSRSEMNVSTLELGDSALYLCASSSGGQAITDTQYFGPGTRLTVL.

This clone was seen once. This chain uses TRBV9 with TRBJ1-1; TRBD1 aligns across 7 bases. CDR1 is SGDLS, CDR2 YYNGEE, per germline. V was clipped by 0 bases and J by 0 bases; unmatched bases: 11. CDR3 size: 18 residues. The CDR3 bases are TGTGCCAGCAGCGTAGACCCCCCCCCGACAGGGATGAACACTGAAGCTTTCTTT. Protein: CASSVDPPPTGMNTEAFF.